Presented here are 30 T cell receptor beta chains from one specimen sequenced in a study of CD8 T cells in Susac syndrome. Reverse transcription used about 0.45 to 1 ug RNA and random hexamers. A single record per CDR3 protein comes from TCRdb applying MiXCR to the immunoSEQ multiplex PCR reads. The table includes some 200,000 distinct CDR3 sequences, 95% detected once. Sequences were obtained from CD4+ T cells from PBMCs. The receptors were sampled from a human donor with Susac syndrome.

The chain uses TRBV15 and TRBJ1-3; D gene uncertain. CDR3 length equals 15 residues. V gave up 0 bases and J gave up 0 bases, with 6 bases separating them. Per the germline V gene, CDR1 is LNHNV and CDR2 is YYDKDF (reference sequence). In DNA form, the CDR3 reads TGTGCCACCAGCAGAGATAAAGTCTCTGGAAACACCATATATTTT. Protein sequence: CATSRDKVSGNTIYF.

The chain recombines TRBV7-7 with TRBJ2-5, with 8 bases lining up with TRBD1. CDR1 and CDR2 from the germline V gene are SSHAT and FNYEAQ (reference sequence). Germline trimming cut 4 bases from V and 2 bases from J; bases unmatched to any gene: 6. The CDR3 extends over 15 amino acids. CDR3 sequence reads: CASSSGGGRQETQYF. The CDR3 nucleotides are TGTGCCAGCAGCTCAGGGGGCGGGCGGCAAGAGACCCAGTACTTC.

The chain carries TRBV2 and TRBJ2-5, with a tentative D call TRBD2 (5 bases). The CDR3 loop spans 12 amino acids. The V gene's germline CDR1 is SNHLY and CDR2 FYNNEI. The V end was cut by 6 bases, the J end by 4 bases, with 9 bases between. CDR3 loop: CASRRESETQYF. The CDR3 DNA is TGTGCCAGCAGGAGGGAGTCAGAGACCCAGTACTTC.

The rearrangement links TRBV5-6 to TRBJ2-7; 7 bases are shared with TRBD1. The V gene end was trimmed by 0 bases and the J gene end by 0 bases; junction bases not matched to a gene: 6. The germline gives CDR1 SGHDT, CDR2 YYEEEE. CDR3 size: 16 residues. The CDR3 here is CASSLGAGGYSYEQYF. CDR3 sequence (DNA): TGTGCCAGCAGCTTGGGGGCAGGGGGATACTCCTACGAGCAGTACTTC.

Written as DNA, the CDR3 is TGTGCCAGCAGACCCGGACGGTCCTATGGCTACACCTTC. As protein: CASRPGRSYGYTF. V gene TRBV7-9 combines with J gene TRBJ1-2; D is unclear. This CDR3 spans 13 amino acids. V was trimmed by 6 bases and J by 4 bases, leaving 12 bases between them. The V gene's germline CDR1 is SEHNR and CDR2 FQNEAQ (reference sequence).

The rearrangement links TRBV7-2 to TRBJ2-1; the match to TRBD2 covers 10 bases. V trimming: 2 bases; J trimming: 12 bases; junction bases outside the gene matches: 13. The V gene's germline CDR1 is SGHTA and CDR2 FQGNSA. This CDR3 has 16 amino acids. The CDR3 DNA reads as TGTGCCAGCAGCTTAATTGGCCAGCGGGGGGGCTTATCGCAGTTCTTC. Translating gives CASSLIGQRGGLSQFF.

The chain uses TRBV6-5 and TRBJ1-2, with D unclear. The CDR3 spans 15 residues. V lost 0 bases, J lost 2 bases, and 10 bases lay in between. CDR1 MNHEY and CDR2 SVGAGI come from the germline V gene. CDR3 coding DNA: TGTGCCAGCAGTTACTCGTTTACAGAGAACTATGGCTACACCTTC. Protein sequence: CASSYSFTENYGYTF.

CDR3 sequence: CSAPVRDYGYTF. The DNA for the CDR3 is TGCAGTGCCCCCGTCCGTGACTATGGCTACACCTTC. This chain links TRBV20-1 with TRBJ1-2; D call uncertain. CDR1 DFQATT and CDR2 SNEGSKA come from the germline V gene (reference sequence). V lost 6 bases and J lost 3, with 11 bases in between. This CDR3 has 12 residues.

The chain is built from TRBV5-4 and TRBJ2-3, with TRBD2 identical over 13 bases. CDR3 length: 15 amino acids. CDR1 SGHNT and CDR2 YYREEE come from the germline V gene (reference sequence). Germline trimming cut 0 bases from V and 5 bases from J; bases unmatched to any gene: 0. Written as DNA, the CDR3 is TGTGCCAGCAGCTTGGGGACTAGCGGGGGAGATACGCAGTATTTT. Its translation: CASSLGTSGGDTQYF.

V usage is TRBV7-9 and J usage is TRBJ2-2, with D possibly matching TRBD1 (6 bases). This CDR3 spans 16 amino acids. Germline CDR1 SEHNR, CDR2 FQNEAQ (reference sequence). The V and J ends lost 5 bases and 0 bases respectively, with 13 bases between them. The CDR3 region has the DNA TGTGCCAGCAGCCAGGGACACGGACCGAACACCGGGGAGCTGTTTTTT. As protein: CASSQGHGPNTGELFF.

This sequence joins TRBV6-2 or TRBV6-3 and TRBJ2-7, with a possible D match to TRBD2 (5 bases). V lost 5 bases and J 5 bases, leaving 16 bases between the germline ends. From germline, CDR1 is MNHEY and CDR2 SVGEGT. The CDR3 spans 14 residues. For the CDR3, the DNA is TGTGCCAGCAGTCCCCAGCTAGCATTCCACGAGCAGTACTTC. Translated: CASSPQLAFHEQYF.

The chain employs TRBV29-1 and TRBJ2-3, with unresolved D. V shed 7 bases and J shed 4 bases, with 12 bases lying between them. This CDR3 is built from 12 residues. The germline V gene has CDR1 SQVTM and CDR2 ANQGSEA. CDR3 amino acids: CSANLGPDTQYF. CDR3 nucleotide sequence: TGCAGCGCGAACTTAGGGCCAGATACGCAGTATTTT.

CDR3 sequence (DNA): TGTGCCAGCAGTTACTCCCCAGTGGAGCTGTTTTTT. Translated, it gives CASSYSPVELFF. V and J are TRBV6-6 and TRBJ2-2; D not certain. CDR1 MNHNY and CDR2 SVGAGI come from the germline V gene (reference sequence). With 0 bases removed from V and 10 bases from J, the gap between germline ends came to 6 bases. The CDR3 is 12 amino acids.

The gene calls are TRBV20-1 and TRBJ1-3, with D possibly being TRBD1 (6 bases). Germline V CDR1 and CDR2: DFQATT, SNEGSKA (reference sequence). V was trimmed by 3 bases and J by 3 bases, leaving 15 bases between them. The CDR3 length is 15 residues. CDR3 in DNA: TGCAGTGCTAGGGGGGGGGCTTTTATTGGAAACACCATATATTTT. Amino acids: CSARGGAFIGNTIYF.

The chain links TRBV9 to TRBJ1-1; 8 bases match TRBD1. Germline-derived CDR1 and CDR2 are SGDLS and YYNGEE. The V and J ends lost 0 bases and 3 bases, in that order; junction bases with no gene match: 13. The CDR3 has 18 amino acids. CDR3 nucleotides: TGTGCCAGCAGCGTAGCTCCGGCCAGGGGGCTTGTGGACACTGAAGCTTTCTTT. As protein: CASSVAPARGLVDTEAFF. Filled out from reference TRBV9 and TRBJ1-1, the complete variable domain reads DSGVTQTPKHLITATGQRVTLRCSPRSGDLSVYWYQQSLDQGLQFLIQYYNGEERAKGNILERFSAQQFPDLHSELNLSSLELGDSALYFCASSVAPARGLVDTEAFFGQGTRLTVV.

The chain has TRBV15 and TRBJ2-5, with 11 bases that match TRBD2. The junction had 11 bases not matched to a gene; V was cut back by 1 base and J by 1 base. The CDR3 sequence is 19 residues long. Germline V CDR1 and CDR2: LNHNV, YYDKDF (reference sequence). The CDR3 nucleotides are TGTGCCACCAGCAGAGTCCCGTCTAGCGGGGGGTCCGTCCAAGAGACCCAGTACTTC. Its protein is CATSRVPSSGGSVQETQYF. The variable domain in full, completed from reference TRBV15 and TRBJ2-5, reads DAMVIQNPRYQVTQFGKPVTLSCSQTLNHNVMYWYQQKSSQAPKLLFHYYDKDFNNEADTPDNFQSRRPNTSFCFLDIRSPGLGDTAMYLCATSRVPSSGGSVQETQYFGPGTRLLVL.

The V and J genes are TRBV30 and TRBJ1-2, with a weak D call TRBD1 (5 bases). The CDR3 covers 16 residues. Germline V gene lookup returns CDR1 GTSNPN and CDR2 SVGIG (reference sequence). V lost 0 bases and J 4 bases, leaving 18 bases between the germline ends. Written as DNA, the CDR3 is TGTGCCTGGAGTGTATCCAAGGCAGGGTTGGGCTATGGCTACACCTTC. Translating it yields CAWSVSKAGLGYGYTF.

The rearrangement uses TRBV5-1 and TRBJ2-5; 10 bases agree with TRBD1. Germline trimming cut 3 bases from V and 5 bases from J; bases unmatched to any gene: 10. The V gene's germline CDR1 is SGHRS and CDR2 YFSETQ. This CDR3 is 16 amino acids long. CDR3: CASSSSTGGLGETQYF. CDR3 bases: TGCGCCAGCAGCTCATCGACAGGGGGCCTAGGGGAGACCCAGTACTTC.

The gene calls are TRBV6-5 and TRBJ1-2, with D perhaps TRBD1 (6 bases). Germline CDR1 is MNHEY and CDR2 is SVGAGI. V dropped 5 bases and J dropped 2 bases, with 9 bases sitting between them. There are 13 residues in the CDR3. The CDR3 nucleotides are TGTGCCAGCAGTGTGGGACAAAACTATGGCTACACCTTC. Amino acids: CASSVGQNYGYTF.

V gene TRBV4-3 combines with J gene TRBJ1-2, with D maybe TRBD1 (5 bases). CDR3 size: 16 residues. Germline V lookup: CDR1 LGHNA, CDR2 YSLEER. Trimming cost V 2 bases and J 1 base, with 14 bases left between them. The CDR3 nucleotides are TGCGCCAGCAGCCAAAGGGCCCCCCAGGGTAACTATGGCTACACCTTC. It yields the protein CASSQRAPQGNYGYTF.

The V call is TRBV6-6, the J call TRBJ1-2, with no clear D. CDR1 MNHNY and CDR2 SVGAGI come from the germline V gene (reference sequence). V was pared by 5 bases and J by 8 bases, with 18 bases between. CDR3 length: 14 residues. As DNA, the CDR3 is TGTGCCAGCAGTGCGGGCTCCCCGGGGTACGGCTACACCTTC. Protein product: CASSAGSPGYGYTF.

This chain joins TRBV4-3 and TRBJ1-2; D gene unclear. The CDR3 is 15 residues long. V was trimmed by 0 bases and J by 4 bases, leaving 12 bases between them. In germline, CDR1 is LGHNA, CDR2 YSLEER. The CDR3 DNA sequence: TGCGCCAGCAGCCAAGATGATGGCATTTCCTATGGCTACACCTTC. Translating gives CASSQDDGISYGYTF.

V gene TRBV24-1 combines with J gene TRBJ2-3, with D unresolved. V gave up 4 bases and J gave up 5 bases, with 6 bases separating them. Germline V gene data show CDR1 as KGHDR and CDR2 as SFDVKD. The CDR3 is 12 residues long. The CDR3 DNA reads as TGTGCCACCAGTGACCAGAAAGATACGCAGTATTTT. Protein sequence: CATSDQKDTQYF.

This rearrangement joins TRBV30 to TRBJ2-6, with D possibly being TRBD2 (5 bases). Deletions cut 5 bases from V and 1 base from J, with 12 bases between. CDR1 and CDR2 from the germline V gene are GTSNPN and SVGIG (reference sequence). The CDR3 loop spans 15 amino acids. CDR3 loop: CAWGDEGSGANVLTF. Here the CDR3 DNA reads TGTGCCTGGGGGGATGAGGGATCTGGGGCCAACGTCCTGACTTTC.

This chain links TRBV29-1 with TRBJ2-7; 10 nucleotides align to TRBD1. V was clipped by 4 bases and J by 4 bases; unmatched bases: 7. The CDR3 runs to 14 residues. Germline assignment: CDR1 SQVTM and CDR2 ANQGSEA. In DNA form, the CDR3 reads TGCAGCGTTGCGGCGACAGGGGGCTCGTACGAGCAGTACTTC. As protein: CSVAATGGSYEQYF.

The rearrangement joins TRBV4-3 to TRBJ2-3, with TRBD2 matching 8 bases. The germline V gene has CDR1 LGHNA and CDR2 YSLEER. Trimming removed 0 bases from V and 7 bases from J; junction bases left unmatched: 6. The CDR3 is 15 amino acids. The DNA of the CDR3 is TGCGCCAGCAGCCAAGATCCCGGGGGGGCATATACGCAGTATTTT. Its protein is CASSQDPGGAYTQYF.

V gene TRBV18 combines with J gene TRBJ1-1; no definite D call. V shed 3 bases and J shed 1 base, with 9 bases lying between them. The CDR3 is made up of 14 amino acids. Looked up from germline, CDR1 is KGHSH and CDR2 is LQKENI. This CDR3 reads CASSPVQTNTEAFF. The CDR3 bases are TGTGCCAGCTCACCGGTTCAGACGAACACTGAAGCTTTCTTT. The entire variable domain, with the rest obtained from reference TRBV18 and TRBJ1-1, is as follows: NAGVMQNPRHLVRRRGQEARLRCSPMKGHSHVYWYRQLPEEGLKFMVYLQKENIIDESGMPKERFSAEFPKEGPSILRIQQVVRGDSAAYFCASSPVQTNTEAFFGQGTRLTVV.

The V call is TRBV11-2, the J call TRBJ2-3; D possibly matches TRBD1 or TRBD2 (6 bases each). Looked up from germline, CDR1 is SGHAT and CDR2 is FQNNGV. V was pared by 1 base and J by 0 bases, with 11 bases between. The CDR3 has 16 amino acids. CDR3 nucleotide sequence: TGTGCCAGCAGCTTAGGGCCGGGGGCCAGCACAGATACGCAGTATTTT. Its translation: CASSLGPGASTDTQYF.

This sequence joins TRBV6-1 and TRBJ2-5, with 8 bases lining up with TRBD2. CDR1 and CDR2 from the germline V gene are MNHNS and SASEGT. V was pared by 10 bases and J by 5 bases, with 21 bases of the junction left unmatched. CDR3 size: 17 residues. The CDR3 loop is CATLGTTPGGAWETQYF. The DNA for the CDR3 is TGTGCCACACTCGGTACTACGCCCGGGGGGGCCTGGGAGACCCAGTACTTC.

The chain couples TRBV20-1 to TRBJ1-2; 7 bases map to TRBD1. V was pared by 3 bases and J by 4 bases, with 5 bases of the junction left unmatched. The CDR3 loop spans 13 amino acids. Per the germline V gene, CDR1 is DFQATT and CDR2 is SNEGSKA (reference sequence). The CDR3 is CSARTTGTYGYTF. The CDR3 DNA follows: TGCAGTGCTAGGACGACAGGGACCTATGGCTACACCTTC.